This T cell receptor beta chain was documented in a study of beta chain features in type 1 diabetes. Study background: Patients and healthy donors were similar in age, gender and cell yields.

Sequencing targeted expressed TCRB transcripts, as all isolated RNA had been reverse transcribed. Method: immunoSEQ multiplex PCR; TCRdb's copy keeps in-frame clones and lacks some. The data hold some 640,000 clones, with around an eighth observed a single time. This clone was counted between two and nine times. Its target is not known. Points from the study as a whole: Among all four CD4+ subsets, Type 1 diabetes patients had TCRB CDR3s that were moderately but significantly shorter.

This sequence originates from a man aged 18 to 30 with type 1 diabetes. The sequenced material came from naive CD4+ T cells from blood.

CDR3 sequence (DNA): TGTGCCAGCTCACCAATTGGACTAGGAGGATTGGAGACCCAGTACTTC. Translation gives CASSPIGLGGLETQYF. This chain connects TRBV18 to TRBJ2-5, with 7 bases that match TRBD2. The CDR3 is 16 amino acids. From germline, CDR1 is KGHSH and CDR2 LQKENI. V shed 2 bases, J shed 5 bases, and the junction held 11 bases outside the gene matches. Based on the CDR3 plus reference TRBV18 and TRBJ2-5, the full variable domain is NAGVMQNPRHLVRRRGQEARLRCSPMKGHSHVYWYRQLPEEGLKFMVYLQKENIIDESGMPKERFSAEFPKEGPSILRIQQVVRGDSAAYFCASSPIGLGGLETQYFGPGTRLLVL.